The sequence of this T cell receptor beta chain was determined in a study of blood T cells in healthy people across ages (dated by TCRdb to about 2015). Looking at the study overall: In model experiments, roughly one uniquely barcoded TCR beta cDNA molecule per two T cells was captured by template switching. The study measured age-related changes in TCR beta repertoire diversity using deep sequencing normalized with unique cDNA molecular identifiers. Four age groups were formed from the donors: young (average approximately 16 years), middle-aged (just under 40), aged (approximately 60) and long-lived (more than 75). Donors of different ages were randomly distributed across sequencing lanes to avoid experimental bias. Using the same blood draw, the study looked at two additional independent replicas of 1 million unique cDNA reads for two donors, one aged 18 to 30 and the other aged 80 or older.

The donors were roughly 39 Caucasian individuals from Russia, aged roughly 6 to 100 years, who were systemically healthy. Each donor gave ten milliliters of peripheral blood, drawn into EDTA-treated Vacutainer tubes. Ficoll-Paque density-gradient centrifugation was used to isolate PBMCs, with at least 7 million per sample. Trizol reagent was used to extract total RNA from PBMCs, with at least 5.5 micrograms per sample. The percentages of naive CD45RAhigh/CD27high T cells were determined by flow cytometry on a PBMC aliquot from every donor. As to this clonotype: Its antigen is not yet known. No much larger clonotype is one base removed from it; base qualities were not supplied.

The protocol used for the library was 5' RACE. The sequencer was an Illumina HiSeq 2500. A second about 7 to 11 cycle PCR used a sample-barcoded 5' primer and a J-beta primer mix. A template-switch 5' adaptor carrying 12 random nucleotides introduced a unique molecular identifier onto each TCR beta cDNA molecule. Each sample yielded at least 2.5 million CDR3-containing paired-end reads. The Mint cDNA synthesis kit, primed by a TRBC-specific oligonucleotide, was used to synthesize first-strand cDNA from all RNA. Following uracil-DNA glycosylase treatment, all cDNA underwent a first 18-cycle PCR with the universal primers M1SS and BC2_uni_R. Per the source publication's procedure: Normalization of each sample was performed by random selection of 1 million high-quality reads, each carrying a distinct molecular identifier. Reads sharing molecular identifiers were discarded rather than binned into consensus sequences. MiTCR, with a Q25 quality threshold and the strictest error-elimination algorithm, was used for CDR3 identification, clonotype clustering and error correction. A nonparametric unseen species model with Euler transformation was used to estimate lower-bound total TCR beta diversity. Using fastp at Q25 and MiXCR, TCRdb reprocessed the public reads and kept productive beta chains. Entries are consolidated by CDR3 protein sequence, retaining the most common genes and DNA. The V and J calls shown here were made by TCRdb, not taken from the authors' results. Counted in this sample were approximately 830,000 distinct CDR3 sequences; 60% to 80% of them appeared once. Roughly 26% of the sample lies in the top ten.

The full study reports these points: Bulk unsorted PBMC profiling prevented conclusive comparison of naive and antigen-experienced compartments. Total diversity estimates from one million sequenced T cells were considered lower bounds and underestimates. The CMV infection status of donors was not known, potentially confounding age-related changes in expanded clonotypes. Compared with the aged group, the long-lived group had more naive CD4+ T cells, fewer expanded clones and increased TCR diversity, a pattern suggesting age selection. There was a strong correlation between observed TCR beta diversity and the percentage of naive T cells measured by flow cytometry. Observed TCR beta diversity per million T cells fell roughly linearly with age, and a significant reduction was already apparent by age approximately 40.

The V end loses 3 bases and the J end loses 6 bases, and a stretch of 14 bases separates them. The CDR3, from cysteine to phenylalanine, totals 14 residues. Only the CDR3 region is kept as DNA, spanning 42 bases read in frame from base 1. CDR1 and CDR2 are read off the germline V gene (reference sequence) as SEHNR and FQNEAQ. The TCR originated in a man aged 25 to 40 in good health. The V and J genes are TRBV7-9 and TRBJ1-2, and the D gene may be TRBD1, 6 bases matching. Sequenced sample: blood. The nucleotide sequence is TGTGCCAGCAGCTTCCAGGGGCTGGGGAATGGCTACACCTTC. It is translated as CASSFQGLGNGYTF.